The following is a TCR beta chain sequence with its context. The sample belongs to a study of blood T cell repertoires in COVID-19. As for the study in general: The study drew acute and convalescent COVID-19 samples from the United States, Italy and Spain.

This CDR3 is 14 amino acids long. CDR1 and CDR2 from the germline V gene are MDHEN and SYDVKM. With 4 bases removed from V and 7 bases from J, the gap between germline ends came to 14 bases. Assay: immunoSEQ multiplex PCR; the TCRdb copy retains only in-frame clones and omits some. The sample shows roughly 190,000 clones, 80% to 90% of them seen only once. The TCR was taken from a man younger than 45 with active or convalescent COVID-19. The chain couples TRBV28 to TRBJ2-4, with D perhaps TRBD2 (6 bases). The sequenced material came from peripheral blood. The CDR3 loop reads CASSSGRGGNIQYF. The CDR3 nucleotides read TGTGCCAGCAGTTCCGGGCGGGGTGGGAACATTCAGTACTTC.